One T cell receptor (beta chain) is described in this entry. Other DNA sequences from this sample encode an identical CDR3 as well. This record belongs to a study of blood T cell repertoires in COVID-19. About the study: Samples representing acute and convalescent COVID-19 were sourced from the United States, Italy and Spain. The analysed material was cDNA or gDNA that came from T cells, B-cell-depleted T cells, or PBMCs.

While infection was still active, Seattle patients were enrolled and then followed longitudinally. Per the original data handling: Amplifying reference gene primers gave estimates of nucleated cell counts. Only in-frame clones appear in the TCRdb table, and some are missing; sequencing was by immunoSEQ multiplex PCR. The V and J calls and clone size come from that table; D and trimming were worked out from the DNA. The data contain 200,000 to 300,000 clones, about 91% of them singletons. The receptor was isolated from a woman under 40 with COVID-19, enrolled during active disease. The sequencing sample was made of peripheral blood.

The CDR3 DNA is TGTGCCAGCAGCACTAGCACAGATACGCAGTATTTT. Translated, it gives CASSTSTDTQYF. V is TRBV7-9 and J is TRBJ2-3; D gene uncertain. There are 12 residues in the CDR3. The V gene lost 5 bases and the J gene lost 0 bases, with 3 bases spanning the gap. Germline V gene lookup returns CDR1 SEHNR and CDR2 FQNEAQ (reference sequence).